The clone carrying this T cell receptor beta chain was observed at least ten times. Antigen unknown. This CDR3 has 15 residues. In germline, CDR1 is SGHRS, CDR2 YFSETQ. V was pared by 0 bases and J by 6 bases, with 10 bases between. This sample is drawn from a study of T cells after yellow fever vaccination. Notes on the study in general: Post-booster repertoires contained most primary-vaccination clones again (roughly 97% CD4, 88% CD8). Contamination of FACS-sorted repertoires by abundant clonotypes from the bulk population could occur.

Universal primer sites and UMIs were introduced during 5'RACE template-switching synthesis of TCR cDNA. MiXCR was run by TCRdb on the 5' RACE reads, yielding one entry per CDR3 protein. This table holds about 180,000 distinct CDR3 sequences, 5.5% to 7.5% found once. The origin of this receptor is a man aged 18 to 30 who received the YFV17D yellow fever vaccine. The sequencing here drew on CD4+ T cells sorted from PBMCs, taken on the day of the first yellow fever vaccination. The chain has TRBV5-1 and TRBJ1-6, with D unclear. The DNA of the CDR3 is TGCGCCAGCAGCTTGGCCGAGACCCTTAATTCACCCCTCCACTTT. It translates to CASSLAETLNSPLHF. Looking up the rest from reference TRBV5-1 and TRBJ1-6 gives the full variable domain: KAGVTQTPRYLIKTRGQQVTLSCSPISGHRSVSWYQQTPGQGLQFLFEYFSETQRNKGNFPGRFSGRQFSNSRSEMNVSTLELGDSALYLCASSLAETLNSPLHFGNGTRLTVT.